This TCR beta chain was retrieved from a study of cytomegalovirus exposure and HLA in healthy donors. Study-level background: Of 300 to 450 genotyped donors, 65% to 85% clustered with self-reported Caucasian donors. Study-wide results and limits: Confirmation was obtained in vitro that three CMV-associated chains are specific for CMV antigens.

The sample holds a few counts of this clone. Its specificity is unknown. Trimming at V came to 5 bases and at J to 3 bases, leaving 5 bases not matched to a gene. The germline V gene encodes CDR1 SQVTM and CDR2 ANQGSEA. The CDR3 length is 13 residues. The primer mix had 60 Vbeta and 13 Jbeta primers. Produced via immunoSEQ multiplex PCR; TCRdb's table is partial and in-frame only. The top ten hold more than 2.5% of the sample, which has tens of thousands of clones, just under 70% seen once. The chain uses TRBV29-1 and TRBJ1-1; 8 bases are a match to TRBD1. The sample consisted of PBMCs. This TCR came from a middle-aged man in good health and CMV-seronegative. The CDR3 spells CSVSDRGHTEAFF. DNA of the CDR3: TGCAGCGTTTCCGACAGGGGCCACACTGAAGCTTTCTTT.